This T cell receptor (beta chain) was sequenced in a study of blood T cell repertoires in COVID-19. About the research overall: Nucleic acid was either cDNA or gDNA, and it came from T cells, B-cell-depleted T cells, or PBMCs.

Libraries were prepared by immunoSEQ multiplex PCR; TCRdb keeps only in-frame clonotypes and omits some of them. This repertoire shows 190,000 or so clones, around 82% found once; its top ten account for 6.5% to 9.5%. Trimming at V came to 3 bases and at J to 8 bases, leaving 6 bases not matched to a gene. The CDR3 contains 14 residues. Germline CDR1 SEHNR, CDR2 FQNEAQ (reference sequence). This clone was observed a few times. Everyone who took part was roughly 18 to 89 years old, and they came from 20 to 25 US areas. The sample consisted of PBMCs or T cells enriched from blood (not recorded which). This chain joins TRBV7-9 and TRBJ2-1; 8 nucleotides agree with TRBD2. The receptor's source is a man between 40 and 49 years old who had recovered from COVID-19. Here the CDR3 reads CASSFSGGGDEQFF. CDR3 bases: TGTGCCAGCAGCTTCAGCGGGGGTGGGGATGAGCAGTTCTTC.